These 27 T cell receptor beta chains share one sample of origin, sequenced in a study of blood T cell repertoires in COVID-19. Measured with immunoSEQ multiplex PCR; TCRdb has only the in-frame clones, and not every one. Of tens of thousands of clones listed, over 80% were seen once; the top ten hold 2.5% to 3%. The sequenced sample consisted of peripheral blood. The receptor source for this set is an elderly man with active or convalescent COVID-19.

The chain carries TRBV5-6 and TRBJ2-1, with TRBD2 matching over 7 bases. Germline CDR1 and CDR2: SGHDT and YYEEEE. The V and J ends lost 4 bases and 1 base, in that order; junction bases with no gene match: 5. The CDR3 has 15 residues. This chain's CDR3 is CASSGGVSSYNEQFF. The CDR3 DNA is TGTGCCAGCAGCGGGGGGGTTAGTTCCTACAATGAGCAGTTCTTC.

This clone showed up just a few times. The chain couples TRBV9 to TRBJ2-1; unclear D gene. CDR1 is SGDLS and CDR2 is YYNGEE in the germline V gene. Trimming cost V 3 bases and J 6 bases, with 16 bases left between them. This CDR3 contains 15 residues. CDR3 sequence (DNA): TGTGCCAGCAGCGAGCGCCTAAATGGCCTCAATGAGCAGTTCTTC. It specifies CASSERLNGLNEQFF.

J is TRBJ2-7 and V is TRBV15, with TRBD1 matching 7 bases. Germline-derived CDR1 and CDR2 are LNHNV and YYDKDF (reference sequence). With V trimmed by 0 bases and J by 3 bases, 5 bases remained unmatched. The CDR3 extends over 15 amino acids. The CDR3 region has the DNA TGTGCCACCAGCAGAGATCAGGGACAGATCTACGAGCAGTACTTC. This translates into CATSRDQGQIYEQYF. The full variable domain, rest sourced from reference TRBV15 and TRBJ2-7, is DAMVIQNPRYQVTQFGKPVTLSCSQTLNHNVMYWYQQKSSQAPKLLFHYYDKDFNNEADTPDNFQSRRPNTSFCFLDIRSPGLGDTAMYLCATSRDQGQIYEQYFGPGTRLTVT.

This clone has just a few counts. The gene calls are TRBV27 and TRBJ2-2; D call uncertain. With 4 bases removed from V and 5 bases from J, the gap between germline ends came to 8 bases. CDR1 and CDR2 (germline): MNHEY, SMNVEV (reference sequence). This CDR3 region has 13 residues. Written as DNA, the CDR3 is TGTGCCAGCAGTTCGAGAGTTACCGGGGAGCTGTTTTTT. It encodes CASSSRVTGELFF.

This chain connects TRBV5-1 to TRBJ1-2; weak D call: TRBD1 (5 bases). V was trimmed by 0 bases and J by 6 bases, leaving 12 bases between them. Looked up from germline, CDR1 is SGHRS and CDR2 is YFSETQ. This CDR3 is built from 14 residues. The CDR3 spells CASSLEGEGNGYTF. CDR3 nucleotide sequence: TGCGCCAGCAGCTTGGAAGGGGAAGGGAATGGCTACACCTTC. Full variable domain (remainder filled in from reference TRBV5-1 and TRBJ1-2): KAGVTQTPRYLIKTRGQQVTLSCSPISGHRSVSWYQQTPGQGLQFLFEYFSETQRNKGNFPGRFSGRQFSNSRSEMNVSTLELGDSALYLCASSLEGEGNGYTFGSGTRLTVV.

The chain recombines TRBV4-3 with TRBJ2-7; TRBD2 matches at 10 bases. Trimming took 0 bases from V and 4 from J; bases not matched to a gene: 3. The germline V gene encodes CDR1 LGHNA and CDR2 YSLEER. The CDR3 extends over 15 amino acids. The chain's CDR3 is CASSQETSGKYEQYF. The CDR3, as DNA: TGCGCCAGCAGCCAAGAAACTAGCGGGAAATACGAGCAGTACTTC.

V and J are TRBV6-2 or TRBV6-3 and TRBJ2-1; TRBD1 matches at 8 bases. The J segment lost 9 bases and the V segment lost 2 bases, leaving 6 bases of the junction unmatched. Germline CDR1 MNHEY, CDR2 SVGEGT. The CDR3 covers 14 residues. The DNA for the CDR3 is TGTGCCAGCAGTTACCTGACAGGGGTGGGTGAGCAGTTCTTC. As protein: CASSYLTGVGEQFF.

The rearrangement links TRBV2 to TRBJ2-7; TRBD2 aligns across 14 bases. Germline-derived CDR1 and CDR2 are SNHLY and FYNNEI. The CDR3 is made up of 14 amino acids. V dropped 7 bases and J dropped 3; count of bases not matched to a gene: 2. Written as DNA, the CDR3 is TGTGCCAGCACCGGGACTAGCGGGGGCTACGAGCAGTACTTC. It translates to CASTGTSGGYEQYF.

The CDR3 sequence: CASSYVASNTEAFF. CDR3 sequence (DNA): TGTGCCAGCAGTTACGTAGCTTCAAACACTGAAGCTTTCTTT. The genes are TRBV6-2 or TRBV6-3 and TRBJ1-1; no reliable D call. Trimming stripped 2 bases from V and 2 bases from J, with 9 bases between. The CDR3 runs 14 residues. Germline loops: CDR1 MNHEY, CDR2 SVGEGT.

The rearrangement joins TRBV5-3 to TRBJ1-4; tentative D call: TRBD1 (5 bases). TRBV5-3 is known as an ORF, though its function is uncertain. The CDR3 has 16 amino acids. The V and J ends lost 0 bases and 6 bases respectively, with 15 bases between them. DNA for the CDR3: TGTGCCAGAAGCTTGGCTGGGGCCGCTTTCTATGAAAAACTGTTTTTT. Residues: CARSLAGAAFYEKLFF.

This chain joins TRBV30 and TRBJ2-2; TRBD1 matches 9 bases. This CDR3 region has 16 residues. V shed 2 bases and J 2 bases; nucleotides not matched to a gene: 6. CDR1 and CDR2 (germline): GTSNPN, SVGIG (reference sequence). The CDR3 nucleotides read TGTGCCTGGAGTCTACAGACAGGGGGAAACACCGGGGAGCTGTTTTTT. Translation gives CAWSLQTGGNTGELFF.

The chain combines TRBV19 with TRBJ1-1, with D possibly matching TRBD1 (6 bases). Between the trimmed V and J ends, which lost 1 base and 2 bases, there was a span of 8 bases. The length of the CDR3 is 14 residues. The germline gives CDR1 LNHDA, CDR2 SQIVND (reference sequence). The CDR3 DNA reads as TGTGCCAGTAGTATAGGGACAGCTAACACTGAAGCTTTCTTT. Residues: CASSIGTANTEAFF.

The gene calls are TRBV27 and TRBJ2-6, with a tentative D call TRBD2 (6 bases). V was clipped by 4 bases and J by 14 bases, with 18 bases between them. The CDR3 length is 14 residues. Germline CDR1 is MNHEY and CDR2 is SMNVEV (reference sequence). CDR3 sequence: CASSSLGSGRILTF. The DNA of the CDR3 is TGTGCCAGCAGTTCCCTGGGTTCCGGGAGAATCCTGACTTTC.

The J gene is TRBJ1-2, the V gene TRBV2; 7 positions match TRBD1. This CDR3 spans 15 amino acids. Germline V gene sequence: CDR1 SNHLY, CDR2 FYNNEI. V dropped 6 bases and J dropped 5; count of bases not matched to a gene: 12. Written as DNA, the CDR3 is TGTGCCAGCAGCTACGATATCACAGGGGATTATGGCTACACCTTC. Amino acids: CASSYDITGDYGYTF. The full variable domain, with the rest looked up from reference TRBV2 and TRBJ1-2, is EPEVTQTPSHQVTQMGQEVILRCVPISNHLYFYWYRQILGQKVEFLVSFYNNEISEKSEIFDDQFSVERPDGSNFTLKIRSTKLEDSAMYFCASSYDITGDYGYTFGSGTRLTVV.

This clone showed up just once. The chain links TRBV4-1 to TRBJ1-6, with a tentative D call TRBD1 (6 bases). Germline-derived CDR1 and CDR2 are MGHRA and YSYEKL. CDR3 length equals 16 residues. V lost 1 base, J lost 9 bases, and 16 bases lay in between. The CDR3 DNA is TGCGCCAGCAGCCAAGTTCCTCAGGGGCGCGGTTCACCCCTCCACTTT. Translation: CASSQVPQGRGSPLHF.

The DNA for the CDR3 is TGTGCCAGCAGCTTAGAGATTCGGGAGAGCTCCTACAATGAGCAGTTCTTC. It encodes CASSLEIRESSYNEQFF. The chain employs TRBV7-8 and TRBJ2-1, with TRBD2 as a possible D gene (6 bases). With 1 base removed from V and 0 bases from J, the gap between germline ends came to 13 bases. The CDR3 has 17 residues. CDR1 is SGHVS, CDR2 FQNEAQ, per germline.

This clone appeared once. V is TRBV2 and J is TRBJ2-1; D is ambiguous. Germline-derived CDR1 and CDR2 are SNHLY and FYNNEI. Deletions cut 10 bases from V and 0 bases from J, with 10 bases between. CDR3 length equals 13 residues. The CDR3 here is CATTANSYNEQFF. The DNA of the CDR3 is TGTGCCACCACAGCTAACTCCTACAATGAGCAGTTCTTC.

The chain carries TRBV7-2 and TRBJ1-6, with D tentatively TRBD1 (5 bases). Germline V gives CDR1 SGHTA, CDR2 FQGNSA. The germline V and J ends were trimmed by 6 bases and 7 bases, with 16 bases remaining between them. The CDR3 sequence is 15 residues long. CDR3 sequence reads: CASRPTALLNSPLHF. CDR3 nucleotides: TGTGCCAGCAGACCGACAGCACTATTGAATTCACCCCTCCACTTT.

This clone was recorded a few times. The chain combines TRBV3-1 (or the pseudogene TRBV3-2) with TRBJ2-3, with TRBD2 matching 10 bases. Germline trimming cut 8 bases from V and 3 bases from J; bases unmatched to any gene: 8. The CDR3 is made up of 15 amino acids. From germline, CDR1 is LGHDT and CDR2 YNNKEL (reference sequence). CDR3 DNA sequence: TGTGCCAGCGTTAGCGGGGGGTCAAGGACAGATACGCAGTATTTT. As protein: CASVSGGSRTDTQYF.

The chain combines TRBV14 with TRBJ2-1; 11 nucleotides align to TRBD2. The germline CDR1 and CDR2 sequences are SGHDN and FVKESK. V lost 4 bases, J lost 7 bases, and 9 bases stayed unmatched. The CDR3 is 16 residues long. This chain's CDR3 is CASSPLAGVGRNEQFF. The CDR3 DNA follows: TGTGCCAGCAGCCCACTAGCGGGAGTAGGGAGGAATGAGCAGTTCTTC.

In this sample, this clone is medium-sized. This sequence joins TRBV6-5 and TRBJ2-1, with a possible D match to TRBD2 (6 bases). The CDR3 covers 13 residues. Germline assignment: CDR1 MNHEY and CDR2 SVGAGI. Trimming removed 10 bases from V and 7 bases from J, with 17 bases in between. CDR3 residues: CATTGTGLNEQFF. The CDR3, as DNA: TGTGCCACCACCGGGACTGGCTTGAATGAGCAGTTCTTC.

The chain is built from TRBV7-2 and TRBJ2-1; 11 bases agree with TRBD1. The CDR3 length is 14 residues. CDR1 and CDR2 (germline): SGHTA, FQGNSA. V was clipped by 3 bases and J by 6 bases; unmatched bases: 1. The CDR3 region is CASSFGTGGNEQFF. In nucleotides, the CDR3 is TGTGCCAGCAGCTTCGGGACAGGGGGCAATGAGCAGTTCTTC.

The chain links TRBV15 to TRBJ1-6; 11 bases align to TRBD1. This CDR3 has 16 residues. V dropped 4 bases and J dropped 7; count of bases not matched to a gene: 6. Germline V gene data show CDR1 as LNHNV and CDR2 as YYDKDF (reference sequence). Here the CDR3 DNA reads TGTGCCACCAGCAAAGGGACAGGGGGATACAATTCACCCCTCCACTTT. Translated, it gives CATSKGTGGYNSPLHF. Complete variable domain (other parts from reference TRBV15 and TRBJ1-6): DAMVIQNPRYQVTQFGKPVTLSCSQTLNHNVMYWYQQKSSQAPKLLFHYYDKDFNNEADTPDNFQSRRPNTSFCFLDIRSPGLGDTAMYLCATSKGTGGYNSPLHFGNGTRLTVT.

The V gene is TRBV2, the J gene TRBJ1-2; D unclear. Per the germline V gene, CDR1 is SNHLY and CDR2 is FYNNEI. Deletions cut 4 bases from V and 4 bases from J, with 13 bases between. This CDR3 comprises 14 residues. The CDR3 loop reads CASSGIKGGYGYTF. The DNA for the CDR3 is TGTGCCAGCAGTGGAATCAAAGGAGGCTATGGCTACACCTTC.

This clone was seen a handful of times. CDR3 protein: CASSFFPDRSYEQYF. In nucleotides, the CDR3 is TGTGCCAGCAGCTTTTTCCCGGACAGGAGCTACGAGCAGTACTTC. The V and J genes are TRBV7-9 and TRBJ2-7; the match to TRBD1 covers 7 bases. The CDR3 runs 15 residues. The trim removed 3 bases at V and 3 bases at J, leaving 8 bases unmatched. The germline V gene has CDR1 SEHNR and CDR2 FQNEAQ (reference sequence).

This clone has a handful of counts. The chain joins TRBV28 to TRBJ2-2; D remains ambiguous. V lost 7 bases to trimming and J lost 5 bases, with 8 bases between them. The germline gives CDR1 MDHEN, CDR2 SYDVKM. The CDR3 runs 12 residues. The CDR3 DNA sequence: TGTGCCAGCACAGTCAAGACCGGGGAGCTGTTTTTT. Its translation is CASTVKTGELFF.

The V gene is TRBV7-8, the J gene TRBJ2-5; maybe TRBD1 (5 bases). V was cut by 1 base and J by 5 bases, with 14 bases left in between. Looked up from germline, CDR1 is SGHVS and CDR2 is FQNEAQ. This CDR3 is built from 15 residues. CDR3 DNA sequence: TGTGCCAGCAGCTTAGATTTTGCCAGGGCGGAGACCCAGTACTTC. Translation: CASSLDFARAETQYF.